The 12 T cell receptor beta chains in this list originate from one sample, sequenced in a study of control samples from healthy donors and cancer patients. TCRdb's table, derived via immunoSEQ multiplex PCR, lists solely in-frame clones and lacks some. The data show roughly 88,000 clones, with roughly 91% seen just once and about 16% held by the top ten. Source material: blood. The receptors shown here come from a man aged 45-65 years in good health.

The V call is TRBV6-6, the J call TRBJ2-7; 8 bases align to TRBD2. The CDR3 spans 16 residues. From germline, CDR1 is MNHNY and CDR2 SVGAGI (reference sequence). The J segment lost 7 bases and the V segment lost 6 bases, leaving 17 bases of the junction unmatched. The CDR3, as DNA: TGTGCCAGCAGAAAAACTAGCGGTGGGTCCCGGGGTGAGCAGTACTTC. Translation: CASRKTSGGSRGEQYF.

V and J are TRBV15 and TRBJ2-5, with D perhaps given as TRBD1 or TRBD2 (7 bases each). V shed 5 bases and J shed 4 bases, with 17 bases lying between them. In germline, CDR1 is LNHNV, CDR2 YYDKDF (reference sequence). The CDR3 extends over 15 amino acids. In nucleotides, the CDR3 is TGTGCCACCAGCGGCCTATCAGGGGGGGGAGAGACCCAGTACTTC. Amino acids: CATSGLSGGGETQYF.

The genes are TRBV29-1 and TRBJ1-6; D gene unclear. V gave up 8 bases and J gave up 8 bases, with 13 bases separating them. This CDR3 spans 12 amino acids. Per germline, CDR1 SQVTM and CDR2 ANQGSEA. CDR3 DNA sequence: TGCAGCACTCGGACTGGTGATTCACCCCTCCACTTT. It yields the protein CSTRTGDSPLHF.

As to this clone: The sample holds other DNA sequences that translate to the same CDR3. The CDR3 loop reads CASTNRGGNTEAFF. CDR3 sequence (DNA): TGTGCCAGCACTAACAGGGGTGGGAACACTGAAGCTTTCTTT. This chain joins TRBV6-5 and TRBJ1-1, with 7 bases that match TRBD1. V was pared by 7 bases and J by 1 base, with 6 bases of the junction left unmatched. The germline gives CDR1 MNHEY, CDR2 SVGAGI. The CDR3 consists of 14 residues.

V is TRBV27 and J is TRBJ1-2; 7 nucleotides align to TRBD1. Trimming took 2 bases from V and 3 from J; bases not matched to a gene: 0. The CDR3 has 13 amino acids. Germline CDR1 and CDR2: MNHEY and SMNVEV (reference sequence). DNA of the CDR3: TGTGCCAGCAGTTTAGGGACAGACTATGGCTACACCTTC. Its protein is CASSLGTDYGYTF.

The chain recombines TRBV9 with TRBJ1-4; D gene uncertain. V was cut by 0 bases and J by 7 bases, with 13 bases left in between. This CDR3 is 15 amino acids long. Germline V gene sequence: CDR1 SGDLS, CDR2 YYNGEE. The CDR3 sequence is CASSVGAGISEKLFF. The CDR3 bases are TGTGCCAGCAGCGTAGGAGCGGGGATTAGTGAAAAACTGTTTTTT.

Details on this clone: The junction differs from germline at one of its ends, possibly a read error. The V and J genes are TRBV30 and TRBJ1-2; D is perhaps TRBD1 (5 bases). The CDR3 runs to 10 residues. The germline gives CDR1 GTSNPN, CDR2 SVGIG (reference sequence). The CDR3 loop reads CAWIRDRLSF. CDR3 nucleotide sequence: TGTGCCTGGATCCGGGACCGCTTATCCTTC.

The chain is built from TRBV12-3 or TRBV12-4 and TRBJ1-5; D perhaps matches TRBD1 (6 bases). The V end was cut by 4 bases, the J end by 4 bases, with 8 bases between. The CDR3 is 13 amino acids. The CDR3 DNA reads TGTGCCAGCAGTTACAGGGAGAATCAGCCCCAGCATTTT. This sequence encodes CASSYRENQPQHF.

The chain uses TRBV10-3 and TRBJ1-1, with D hard to call. The CDR3 has 12 amino acids. V gave up 11 bases and J gave up 5 bases, with 15 bases separating them. CDR1 ENHRY and CDR2 SYGVKD come from the germline V gene. Here the CDR3 DNA reads TGTGCCCTTAAAAGCGAAGGAACTGAAGCTTTCTTT. Its protein is CALKSEGTEAFF.

This chain joins TRBV12-5 and TRBJ1-4, with 9 bases matching TRBD1. Per germline, CDR1 LGHNT and CDR2 FRNRAP. V was pared by 11 bases and J by 3 bases, with 10 bases of the junction left unmatched. The CDR3 spans 15 residues. The CDR3 is CASGTGFSANEKLFF. In DNA, the CDR3 is TGTGCTTCCGGGACAGGGTTTTCGGCTAATGAAAAACTGTTTTTT.

The chain uses TRBV5-6 and TRBJ1-1, with 8 bases aligning to TRBD1. Losses at the gene ends were 4 bases for V and 11 bases for J; bases not matched to a gene: 19. This CDR3 contains 16 residues. Germline V gene sequence: CDR1 SGHDT, CDR2 YYEEEE. The CDR3: CASSPDRGGFGGTAFF. The CDR3 bases are TGTGCCAGCAGCCCAGACAGGGGAGGATTTGGTGGGACTGCTTTCTTT.

This sequence joins TRBV6-2 or TRBV6-3 and TRBJ2-5; D might be TRBD2 (6 bases). Germline V gene lookup returns CDR1 MNHEY and CDR2 SVGEGT. The CDR3 extends over 15 amino acids. The germline V and J ends were trimmed by 2 bases and 9 bases, with 19 bases remaining between them. CDR3 nucleotide sequence: TGTGCCAGCAGTTACGACGGGACTGGGGATTTGGCCCAGTACTTC. It is translated as CASSYDGTGDLAQYF.